Included here is one T cell receptor (beta chain) sequence, with context. No antigen is known for it. Individual patients had between 1 and 8 samples, taken pretreatment and on-treatment. The CDR3 loop spans 16 amino acids. V was shortened by 1 base and J by 1 base, with 13 bases between the two germline ends. The germline V gene encodes CDR1 LNHDA and CDR2 SQIVND (reference sequence). The sample comes from a study of PD-L1 blockade in urothelial cancer. Turning to the study itself: The year 2014 saw patients start atezolizumab, 1,200 mg intravenously every 3 weeks.

Clones were read by immunoSEQ multiplex PCR, and TCRdb kept only the in-frame ones, dropping some. The sample lists about 50,000 clones, roughly 87% occurring once. Study observations and caveats: Better survival was predicted by below-median pretreatment blood TCR clonality.

This chain uses TRBV19 with TRBJ2-5; TRBD1 might be the D (6 bases). This receptor was identified in a man between 60 and 70 years old with urothelial cancer. The sample here was PBMCs, taken around atezolizumab (anti-PD-L1) treatment. The CDR3: CASSIVSGAFQETQYF. The CDR3, as DNA: TGTGCCAGTAGTATAGTTTCAGGGGCCTTCCAAGAGACCCAGTACTTC.